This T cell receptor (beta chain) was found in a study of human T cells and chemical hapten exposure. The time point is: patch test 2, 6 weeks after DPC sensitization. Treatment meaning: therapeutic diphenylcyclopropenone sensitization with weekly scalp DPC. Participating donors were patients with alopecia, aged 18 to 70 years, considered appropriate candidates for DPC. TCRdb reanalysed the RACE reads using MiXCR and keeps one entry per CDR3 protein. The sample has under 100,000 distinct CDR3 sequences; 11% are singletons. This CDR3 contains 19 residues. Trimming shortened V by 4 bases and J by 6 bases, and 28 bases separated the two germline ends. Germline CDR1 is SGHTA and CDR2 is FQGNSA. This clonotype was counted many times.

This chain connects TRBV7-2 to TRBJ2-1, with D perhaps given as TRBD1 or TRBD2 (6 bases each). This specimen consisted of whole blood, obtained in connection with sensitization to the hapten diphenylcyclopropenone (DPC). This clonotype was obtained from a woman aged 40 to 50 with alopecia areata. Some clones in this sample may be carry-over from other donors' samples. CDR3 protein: CASSSTFPGAAGTANEQFF. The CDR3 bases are TGTGCCAGCAGCTCTACCTTTCCAGGGGCGGCGGGGACCGCCAATGAGCAGTTCTTC.